This T cell receptor (beta chain) was recovered during a study of T cell repertoires and HLA-DP antigens. The CDR3 consists of 14 residues. CDR1 and CDR2 (germline): SGHAT, FQNNGV. Trimming pared 0 bases from V and 4 bases from J, leaving 7 bases between. Profiled with immunoSEQ multiplex PCR; TCRdb holds only in-frame clones, not every one. Among 65,000 to 95,000 clones listed, 80% were seen once. Study conclusions and caveats: Sorted CD137+ cells had clonality roughly 0.4 against both alloantigens, versus roughly 0.04 pre-culture.

Concerning this clone: Antigen specificity is unknown.

Sequences were obtained from CD4+ T cells from PBMCs. This receptor was obtained from a man in his sixties in good health and CMV-seronegative. The chain has TRBV11-2 and TRBJ1-5, with no clear D. This CDR3 reads CASSLEVVNQPQHF. The CDR3 coding sequence is TGTGCCAGCAGCTTAGAGGTAGTGAATCAGCCCCAGCATTTT.